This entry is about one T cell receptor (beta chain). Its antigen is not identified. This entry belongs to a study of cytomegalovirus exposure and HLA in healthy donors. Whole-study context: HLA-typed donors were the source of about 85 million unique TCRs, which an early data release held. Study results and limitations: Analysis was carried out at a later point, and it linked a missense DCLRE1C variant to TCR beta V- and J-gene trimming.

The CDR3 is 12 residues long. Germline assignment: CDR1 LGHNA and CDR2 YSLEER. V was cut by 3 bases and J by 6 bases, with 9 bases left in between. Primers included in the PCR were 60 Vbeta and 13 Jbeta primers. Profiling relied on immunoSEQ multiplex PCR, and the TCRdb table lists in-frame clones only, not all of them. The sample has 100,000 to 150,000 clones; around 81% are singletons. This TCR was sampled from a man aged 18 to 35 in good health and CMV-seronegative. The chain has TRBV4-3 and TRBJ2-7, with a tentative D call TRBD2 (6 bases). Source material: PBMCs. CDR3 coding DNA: TGCGCCAGCAGCCAGGAGGGAAGCGAGCAGTACTTC. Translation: CASSQEGSEQYF.